This T cell receptor beta chain was profiled in a study of blood T cell repertoires in COVID-19. Per the authors' pipeline: By means of reference gene primer amplification, nucleated cell counts were estimated. Measured with immunoSEQ multiplex PCR; TCRdb has only the in-frame clones, and not every one. D and trimming were read from the DNA, whereas the V and J calls and clone size are those reported in that table. The repertoire has 400,000 to 450,000 clones, 88% of them found once; the top ten carry over 9.5%. Patients at the Seattle site were enrolled during active infection and followed longitudinally. Between the trimmed V and J ends, which lost 6 bases and 1 base, there was a span of 12 bases. The CDR3 loop spans 14 amino acids. Germline loops: CDR1 SNHLY, CDR2 FYNNEI.

This clonotype was sampled from a woman aged 45-65 years with COVID-19, enrolled during active disease. The V and J genes are TRBV2 and TRBJ1-1, with a tentative D call TRBD1 (6 bases). Material for sequencing was peripheral blood. CDR3 loop: CASSARGANTEAFF. CDR3 nucleotides: TGTGCCAGCAGCGCCAGGGGCGCGAACACTGAAGCTTTCTTT. The variable domain in full, completed from reference TRBV2 and TRBJ1-1, reads EPEVTQTPSHQVTQMGQEVILRCVPISNHLYFYWYRQILGQKVEFLVSFYNNEISEKSEIFDDQFSVERPDGSNFTLKIRSTKLEDSAMYFCASSARGANTEAFFGQGTRLTVV.